The 27 T cell receptor beta chains listed next were all sequenced from one sample in a study of shared clonotypes between healthy human individuals (TCRdb year 2020). Library prep was done by the immunoSEQ multiplex PCR assay. TCRdb limited this immuneACCESS table to in-frame rearrangements with V and J called. A share of clones is missing; checked studies link under half to unresolved V genes, and the rest is unexplained. The sample table lists 2 million to 2.5 million clones, around 93% of them with a count of one. The ten largest clones represent 0.3% to 0.45% of the sample. What was sequenced was naive CD4+ T cells from PBMCs. The cell subset or site label on this specimen signifies: CD45RA+ positively selected. The source is a man aged 18 to 30 in good health. Some clones in this sample may be carry-over from other donors' samples.

The chain has TRBV27 and TRBJ1-5; 9 bases fit TRBD1. The CDR3 length is 15 residues. V lost 4 bases, J lost 4 bases, and 5 bases stayed unmatched. Germline V gene lookup returns CDR1 MNHEY and CDR2 SMNVEV (reference sequence). The CDR3 is CASSSRGTGNQPQHF. In DNA form, the CDR3 reads TGTGCCAGCAGTTCACGAGGGACAGGGAATCAGCCCCAGCATTTT.

This clone came up a few times. This rearrangement joins TRBV7-3 to TRBJ1-1; D call uncertain. The V and J ends lost 1 base and 0 bases respectively, with 9 bases between them. The germline V gene has CDR1 SGHTA and CDR2 FQGTGA. The CDR3 is 15 amino acids. This CDR3 is CASSLSGAMNTEAFF. The CDR3 nucleotides read TGTGCCAGCAGCTTAAGTGGAGCCATGAACACTGAAGCTTTCTTT.

The chain employs TRBV28 and TRBJ2-7; 7 positions agree with TRBD1. This CDR3 has 15 amino acids. The V gene's germline CDR1 is MDHEN and CDR2 SYDVKM. The J segment lost 2 bases and the V segment lost 5 bases, leaving 9 bases of the junction unmatched. The CDR3 here is CASSPQGGRPYEQYF. CDR3 nucleotide sequence: TGTGCCAGCAGTCCCCAAGGGGGCCGCCCCTACGAGCAGTACTTC.

V is TRBV7-9 and J is TRBJ2-7; a weak D match, TRBD1 (5 bases). Trimming removed 1 base at V and 1 base at J, with 14 bases between. Germline CDR1 is SEHNR and CDR2 is FQNEAQ (reference sequence). This CDR3 contains 16 residues. CDR3 sequence (DNA): TGTGCCAGCAGCTTAGTAAGCGCAGGGATGTCCTACGAGCAGTACTTC. Residues: CASSLVSAGMSYEQYF.

This chain connects TRBV25-1 to TRBJ1-4; 7 bases agree with TRBD1. V was pared by 6 bases and J by 0 bases, with 13 bases of the junction left unmatched. The CDR3 is 18 amino acids. Looked up from germline, CDR1 is MGHDK and CDR2 is SYGVNS. CDR3 coding DNA: TGTGCCAGCAGCCCGATTCGACAGGGACCTTCAACTAATGAAAAACTGTTTTTT. This codes for CASSPIRQGPSTNEKLFF.

The rearrangement links TRBV11-3 to TRBJ2-7; 9 nucleotides match TRBD1. J was trimmed by 5 bases and V by 3 bases; bases with no gene match: 5. Germline assignment: CDR1 SGHNT and CDR2 YENEEA. This CDR3 has 14 residues. CDR3 bases: TGTGCCAGCAGCTTGGGACAGGGAAGCGACGAGCAGTACTTC. Its translation: CASSLGQGSDEQYF. The full variable domain, completed using reference TRBV11-3 and TRBJ2-7, is EAGVVQSPRYKIIEKKQPVAFWCNPISGHNTLYWYLQNLGQGPELLIRYENEEAVDDSQLPKDRFSAERLKGVDSTLKIQPAELGDSAVYLCASSLGQGSDEQYFGPGTRLTVT.

The V gene is TRBV14, the J gene TRBJ2-3, with D uncertain. The CDR3 consists of 14 residues. Germline values: CDR1 SGHDN, CDR2 FVKESK. Trimming left V 1 base short and J 9 bases short, with 14 bases between. The CDR3 region is CASSQASRHRTQYF. The DNA of the CDR3 is TGTGCCAGCAGCCAAGCTTCACGACACCGCACGCAGTATTTT. The variable domain in full, completed from reference TRBV14 and TRBJ2-3, reads EAGVTQFPSHSVIEKGQTVTLRCDPISGHDNLYWYRRVMGKEIKFLLHFVKESKQDESGMPNNRFLAERTGGTYSTLKVQPAELEDSGVYFCASSQASRHRTQYFGPGTRLTVL.

The chain recombines TRBV19 with TRBJ2-2, with TRBD2 matching 10 bases. With V trimmed by 7 bases and J by 7 bases, 6 bases remained unmatched. From germline, CDR1 is LNHDA and CDR2 SQIVND (reference sequence). This CDR3 is built from 14 residues. The chain's CDR3 is CASKKREGSGELFF. The CDR3 DNA is TGTGCCAGTAAAAAGCGGGAGGGGAGCGGGGAGCTGTTTTTT.

The CDR3 protein is CAISEGGASYGYTF. The CDR3 coding sequence is TGTGCCATCAGTGAAGGGGGAGCTTCCTATGGCTACACCTTC. The gene calls are TRBV10-3 and TRBJ1-2; possibly TRBD1 for D (6 bases). V was trimmed by 3 bases and J by 4 bases, leaving 12 bases between them. In germline, CDR1 is ENHRY, CDR2 SYGVKD. The CDR3 is 14 amino acids.

J is TRBJ2-2 and V is TRBV5-1; D is undetermined. Trimming shortened V by 5 bases and J by 6 bases, and 14 bases separated the two germline ends. The CDR3 loop spans 14 amino acids. CDR1 and CDR2 (germline): SGHRS, YFSETQ. The CDR3 nucleotides read TGCGCCAGCAGGGAGACTGCCGGCTCCGGGGAGCTGTTTTTT. This encodes CASRETAGSGELFF.

The rearrangement links TRBV6-5 to TRBJ1-6; 8 bases map to TRBD1. Germline-derived CDR1 and CDR2 are MNHEY and SVGAGI. CDR3 size: 15 residues. V lost 8 bases to trimming and J lost 7 bases; unmatched junction nucleotides: 10. For the CDR3, the DNA is TGTGCCAGCTCGACAGGGGTGGGGATAAATTCACCCCTCCACTTT. It codes for CASSTGVGINSPLHF.

CDR3 loop: CASSIDRLAGDEQFF. CDR3 in DNA: TGTGCCAGTAGTATAGATCGACTAGCGGGAGATGAGCAGTTCTTC. The V gene is TRBV19, the J gene TRBJ2-1; 12 bases agree with TRBD2. V was clipped by 0 bases and J by 8 bases; unmatched bases: 2. The CDR3 totals 15 residues. CDR1 and CDR2 from the germline V gene are LNHDA and SQIVND (reference sequence). Filled out from reference TRBV19 and TRBJ2-1, the complete variable domain reads DGGITQSPKYLFRKEGQNVTLSCEQNLNHDAMYWYRQDPGQGLRLIYYSQIVNDFQKGDIAEGYSVSREKKESFPLTVTSAQKNPTAFYLCASSIDRLAGDEQFFGPGTRLTVL.

This clone was seen only once. This CDR3 reads CASSPVAGDSGNTIYF. In nucleotides, the CDR3 is TGTGCCAGCTCACCCGTAGCGGGGGACTCTGGAAACACCATATATTTT. This chain uses TRBV18 with TRBJ1-3; maybe TRBD1 (5 bases). V lost 3 bases and J lost 0, with 12 bases in between. The CDR3 length is 16 residues. From germline, CDR1 is KGHSH and CDR2 LQKENI.

This clone was seen just once. The rearrangement joins TRBV5-6 to TRBJ2-2, with D possibly being TRBD1 or TRBD2 (6 bases each). The V end lost 1 base, the J end lost 6 bases, and 16 bases lay between the germline ends. There are 16 residues in the CDR3. CDR1 is SGHDT and CDR2 is YYEEEE in the germline V gene. The CDR3 DNA follows: TGTGCCAGCAGCTTGAGAGGTACGGGGGCCTCCGGGGAGCTGTTTTTT. This sequence encodes CASSLRGTGASGELFF.

This clone came up a few times. The rearrangement uses TRBV5-1 and TRBJ2-2; D is unclear. V lost 6 bases to trimming and J lost 0 bases, with 9 bases between them. The CDR3 sequence is 14 residues long. Germline V gives CDR1 SGHRS, CDR2 YFSETQ. The CDR3 nucleotides are TGCGCCAGCACCCCCGATCCGAACACCGGGGAGCTGTTTTTT. As protein: CASTPDPNTGELFF.

CDR3 loop: CASTPSRGTYEQYF. CDR3 DNA: TGTGCCAGCACCCCGAGTAGGGGAACCTACGAGCAGTACTTC. The chain uses TRBV28 and TRBJ2-7, with D perhaps TRBD1 (5 bases). The germline V and J ends were trimmed by 7 bases and 2 bases, with 15 bases remaining between them. Germline CDR1 is MDHEN and CDR2 is SYDVKM. The CDR3 consists of 14 residues.

The chain uses TRBV5-1 and TRBJ1-2, with D perhaps matching TRBD1 (6 bases). The CDR3 runs to 15 residues. Trimming took 0 bases from V and 6 from J, leaving 15 bases between them. The germline V gene encodes CDR1 SGHRS and CDR2 YFSETQ. As DNA, the CDR3 is TGCGCCAGCAGCTTGGGCCTCACAGGGACGCATGGCTACACCTTC. The encoded protein is CASSLGLTGTHGYTF.

The sample holds a few counts of this clone. This sequence joins TRBV30 and TRBJ1-5, with 7 bases lining up with TRBD1. The CDR3 runs to 14 residues. The V gene's germline CDR1 is GTSNPN and CDR2 SVGIG (reference sequence). V dropped 0 bases and J dropped 7; count of bases not matched to a gene: 6. The CDR3 protein is CAWSVDRKGQPQHF. The CDR3 DNA reads TGTGCCTGGAGTGTGGACAGGAAGGGCCAGCCCCAGCATTTT.

The chain couples TRBV5-6 to TRBJ2-5; D is possibly TRBD1 (6 bases). The germline gives CDR1 SGHDT, CDR2 YYEEEE. V was shortened by 4 bases and J by 1 base, with 14 bases between the two germline ends. The CDR3 runs to 15 residues. The CDR3 region has the DNA TGTGCCAGCAGCCTCACGACAGGTCCCCAAGAGACCCAGTACTTC. This encodes CASSLTTGPQETQYF.

V is TRBV7-2 and J is TRBJ2-1; D gene unclear. The V gene's germline CDR1 is SGHTA and CDR2 FQGNSA. The CDR3 is 12 residues long. V lost 6 bases and J 8 bases, leaving 11 bases between the germline ends. The CDR3: CASRVLPYEQFF. The CDR3 DNA reads TGTGCCAGCAGGGTACTTCCCTATGAGCAGTTCTTC.

This rearrangement joins TRBV10-3 to TRBJ2-2, with D tentatively TRBD1 (6 bases). CDR1 is ENHRY, CDR2 SYGVKD, per germline. The CDR3 is made up of 15 amino acids. V was cut by 2 bases and J by 3 bases, with 10 bases left in between. The CDR3 DNA is TGTGCCATCAGTGAGACAGGGAGCGACACCGGGGAGCTGTTTTTT. Protein sequence: CAISETGSDTGELFF.

The genes are TRBV7-9 and TRBJ1-1; TRBD1 agrees at 8 bases. J gave up 4 bases and V 5 bases, and 6 bases lay outside the gene matches. CDR3 length equals 14 residues. Per the germline V gene, CDR1 is SEHNR and CDR2 is FQNEAQ (reference sequence). CDR3 in DNA: TGTGCCAGCAGCCCACAGGGGGTGGGCACTGAAGCTTTCTTT. Its protein is CASSPQGVGTEAFF.

This sequence joins TRBV30 and TRBJ2-1, with D uncertain. In germline, CDR1 is GTSNPN, CDR2 SVGIG (reference sequence). This CDR3 comprises 13 residues. The V and J ends lost 2 bases and 8 bases respectively, with 13 bases between them. The CDR3: CAWSPRVYHEQFF. In DNA form, the CDR3 reads TGTGCCTGGAGTCCAAGGGTTTACCATGAGCAGTTCTTC.

This clone is a singleton in its sample. J is TRBJ2-3 and V is TRBV7-2; D is undetermined. The CDR3 runs 17 residues. From germline, CDR1 is SGHTA and CDR2 FQGNSA. The ends were cut back, 0 bases at V and 4 bases at J, with 17 bases in the middle. The CDR3 region is CASSLARPGTGADTQYF. The CDR3 bases are TGTGCCAGCAGCTTAGCCCGACCTGGCACTGGCGCAGATACGCAGTATTTT.

The chain combines TRBV9 with TRBJ2-5; 8 bases line up with TRBD2. V shed 3 bases and J 1 base; nucleotides not matched to a gene: 5. The CDR3 has 15 residues. Germline V lookup: CDR1 SGDLS, CDR2 YYNGEE. In DNA form, the CDR3 reads TGTGCCAGCAGCGCGGGTAGCGGGGTCCAAGAGACCCAGTACTTC. Residues: CASSAGSGVQETQYF.

This chain links TRBV10-2 with TRBJ2-5, with TRBD2 matching 9 bases. CDR3 length: 18 amino acids. CDR1 WSHSY and CDR2 SAAADI come from the germline V gene. The V and J ends lost 6 bases and 5 bases, in that order; junction bases with no gene match: 19. The CDR3 region is CASRMRAGGLRMRETQYF. CDR3 DNA: TGCGCCAGCAGAATGAGAGCGGGAGGCCTCCGGATGAGGGAGACCCAGTACTTC.

This clone was picked up one time. The V and J genes are TRBV11-2 and TRBJ2-7, with 13 positions matching TRBD2. Trimming cost V 3 bases and J 7 bases; bases outside gene matches: 0. The germline V gene has CDR1 SGHAT and CDR2 FQNNGV. This CDR3 comprises 13 residues. This CDR3 reads CASSLGLAGEQYF. The CDR3, as DNA: TGTGCCAGCAGCTTGGGACTAGCGGGGGAGCAGTACTTC. Using reference TRBV11-2 and TRBJ2-7 for the parts outside the CDR3, the full variable domain is EAGVAQSPRYKIIEKRQSVAFWCNPISGHATLYWYQQILGQGPKLLIQFQNNGVVDDSQLPKDRFSAERLKGVDSTLKIQPAKLEDSAVYLCASSLGLAGEQYFGPGTRLTVT.